This TCR beta chain was captured in a study of beta chain features in type 1 diabetes. The CDR3 spans 13 residues. The V end lost 1 base, the J end lost 4 bases, and 7 bases lay between the germline ends. Germline-derived CDR1 and CDR2 are GTSNPN and SVGIG (reference sequence). About this clone: Its matching antigen is unknown.

Study-wide results and caveats: Junctions at VDJ sites from type 1 diabetes patients had fewer insertions and more deletions. A moderate, significant TCRB CDR3 shortening appeared in type 1 diabetes across four CD4+ subsets.

Sequencing targeted expressed TCRB transcripts, as all isolated RNA had been reverse transcribed. Assay used: immunoSEQ multiplex PCR; TCRdb lists only in-frame clones, some missing. The sample lists approximately 170,000 clones, 50% to 70% occurring once. The rearrangement joins TRBV30 to TRBJ2-2; the D is unclear. The sequenced sample consisted of naive CD4+ T cells from blood. The source is a man younger than 40 with type 1 diabetes. The CDR3 sequence is CAWSGVSTGELFF. Here the CDR3 DNA reads TGTGCCTGGAGTGGGGTATCCACCGGGGAGCTGTTTTTT. The entire variable domain, with the rest obtained from reference TRBV30 and TRBJ2-2, is as follows: SQTIHQWPATLVQPVGSPLSLECTVEGTSNPNLYWYRQAAGRGLQLLFYSVGIGQISSEVPQNLSASRPQDRQFILSSKKLLLSDSGFYLCAWSGVSTGELFFGEGSRLTVL.